This entry concerns a single TCR beta chain. This sample is drawn from a study of blood T cells in healthy people across ages. A second PCR, run for about 6 to 11 cycles, used a sample-barcoded 5' primer plus a J-beta primer mix. TCRdb re-called the 5' RACE reads through MiXCR, storing one row per CDR3 protein. Here the sample spans hundreds of thousands of distinct CDR3 sequences, about 37% being singletons. This CDR3 spans 17 amino acids. With 0 bases removed from V and 4 bases from J, the gap between germline ends came to 16 bases. Looked up from germline, CDR1 is ENHRY and CDR2 is SYGVKD. The sequenced sample consisted of blood. This clonotype was obtained from a man between 18 and 35 years old in good health. This sequence joins TRBV10-3 and TRBJ2-1, with TRBD2 as a possible D gene (7 bases). The CDR3 spells CAISESHLGGPYNEQFF. The CDR3 nucleotides read TGTGCCATCAGTGAGTCCCACCTGGGGGGGCCTTACAATGAGCAGTTCTTC.